The subject of this entry is one T cell receptor beta chain. The PCR ran on 60 Vbeta and 13 Jbeta primers. Only in-frame clones appear in the TCRdb table, and some are missing; sequencing was by immunoSEQ multiplex PCR. In the table there are about 160,000 clones, over 70% of which are singletons. This sample was included in a study of cytomegalovirus exposure and HLA in healthy donors. Germline-derived CDR1 and CDR2 are SQVTM and ANQGSEA. The CDR3 has 15 amino acids. The junction had 10 bases not matched to a gene; V was cut back by 6 bases and J by 0 bases. The gene calls are TRBV29-1 and TRBJ1-1; 7 positions match TRBD1. The TCR comes from a man in his fifties or sixties in good health and CMV-seropositive. The sample consisted of PBMCs. The CDR3 is CSVDRNRGVNTEAFF. The CDR3 coding sequence is TGCAGCGTCGATAGAAACAGGGGAGTGAACACTGAAGCTTTCTTT.